Below are 30 T cell receptor beta chains sequenced from a single sample in a study of T-cell memory formation after mild COVID-19 (dated by TCRdb to 2020 to 2023). The library was generated by 5' RACE. The instrument was an Illumina NovaSeq 6000. TCRdb cleaned the public reads at Q25 with fastp, built clones with MiXCR and kept in-frame beta chains. One record per CDR3 amino acid sequence lists the most common genes and DNA. For this sample there are over 400,000 distinct CDR3 sequences; about 25% appear just once. In total, the top ten clones hold around 13% of the sample. Specimen: PBMCs or a T cell subset sorted from them (not recorded which). The receptors were gathered from an adult woman who had mild COVID-19 (a few samples of this study predate the infection). The sample titles of this study are shuffled in the database, so cell type and time point are left out; the donor was told from shared clones.

This clonotype was found many times. V is TRBV6-9 and J is TRBJ2-7; TRBD1 matches 9 bases. Looked up from germline, CDR1 is MNHGY and CDR2 is SVAAGI. This CDR3 is built from 17 residues. Trimming removed 0 bases from V and 3 bases from J; junction bases left unmatched: 9. The CDR3 bases are TGTGCCAGCAGTTATTCAAATCGGGACAGGGAGGACTACGAGCAGTACTTC. Protein product: CASSYSNRDREDYEQYF.

This clonotype was seen more than once but under ten times. J is TRBJ2-3 and V is TRBV5-1; D is unresolved. V was pared by 0 bases and J by 2 bases, with 7 bases between. This CDR3 has 14 amino acids. The germline V gene has CDR1 SGHRS and CDR2 YFSETQ. The CDR3 nucleotides are TGCGCCAGCAGCTTGGAAAGGGCCACAGATACGCAGTATTTT. It encodes CASSLERATDTQYF.

This clonotype was picked up a small number of times. The chain is built from TRBV5-4 and TRBJ2-5; D not certain. The CDR3 consists of 14 residues. From germline, CDR1 is SGHNT and CDR2 YYREEE (reference sequence). With 4 bases removed from V and 3 bases from J, the gap between germline ends came to 13 bases. The CDR3 DNA reads as TGTGCCAGCAGCGCCCCCCGAAGGGAAGAGACCCAGTACTTC. It translates to CASSAPRREETQYF.

The chain joins TRBV4-2 to TRBJ2-3, with 10 bases fitting TRBD2. CDR3 size: 17 residues. The ends lost 4 bases at V and 3 bases at J; junction bases unmatched: 10. Germline CDR1 and CDR2: LGHNA and YNFKEQ. CDR3 coding DNA: TGTGCCAGCAGCCCTGGAAGGCAGCGGGAGGGAACAGATACGCAGTATTTT. Protein sequence: CASSPGRQREGTDTQYF.

This clonotype occurred many times. The chain joins TRBV4-3 to TRBJ2-6; tentative D call: TRBD1 (6 bases). V was pared by 4 bases and J by 0 bases, with 10 bases between. Germline loops: CDR1 LGHNA, CDR2 YSLEER. There are 16 residues in the CDR3. The CDR3 bases are TGCGCCAGCAGCCTGGACAGTTTCTCTGGGGCCAACGTCCTGACTTTC. Encoded protein: CASSLDSFSGANVLTF.

This clonotype showed up just a few times. This rearrangement joins TRBV7-8 to TRBJ2-2, with 11 bases fitting TRBD2. This CDR3 has 17 residues. In germline, CDR1 is SGHVS, CDR2 FQNEAQ. V dropped 5 bases and J dropped 3; count of bases not matched to a gene: 8. The chain's CDR3 is CASSQAGTSGYTGELFF. CDR3 coding DNA: TGTGCCAGCAGCCAAGCCGGGACTAGCGGTTACACCGGGGAGCTGTTTTTT.

V gene TRBV12-3 or TRBV12-4 combines with J gene TRBJ2-6; either TRBD1 or TRBD2 may supply D (6 bases each). The V end was cut by 1 base, the J end by 2 bases, with 18 bases between. The CDR3 has 19 residues. CDR3 sequence (DNA): TGTGCCAGCAGTTTAGGTTTCGGGGGCGGAAACACTGGGGCCAACGTCCTGACTTTC. Translated: CASSLGFGGGNTGANVLTF.

The rearrangement joins TRBV6-5 to TRBJ2-5; D is unresolved. CDR1 is MNHEY and CDR2 is SVGAGI in the germline V gene. V was clipped by 0 bases and J by 5 bases, with 10 bases between them. The CDR3 is made up of 14 amino acids. The CDR3 protein is CASSYSNSRETQYF. Here the CDR3 DNA reads TGTGCCAGCAGTTACTCTAACAGTCGGGAGACCCAGTACTTC.

This chain links TRBV12-3 or TRBV12-4 with TRBJ2-1; a possible D gene is TRBD2 (6 bases). With 5 bases removed from V and 4 bases from J, the gap between germline ends came to 12 bases. This CDR3 region has 14 residues. The chain's CDR3 is CASSPGTLYNEQFF. For the CDR3, the DNA is TGTGCCAGCAGTCCAGGGACTCTGTACAATGAGCAGTTCTTC.

Only a few counts were recorded for this clonotype. The CDR3: CASRRGAGGSLWYF. CDR3 bases: TGTGCCAGCAGGCGTGGGGCAGGGGGCTCCCTGTGGTATTTT. The gene calls are TRBV28 and TRBJ2-3; 8 nucleotides align to TRBD1. This CDR3 is 14 amino acids long. Germline CDR1 is MDHEN and CDR2 is SYDVKM. V gave up 6 bases and J gave up 14 bases; unmatched junction bases: 16. Full variable domain (missing parts from reference TRBV28 and TRBJ2-3): DVKVTQSSRYLVKRTGEKVFLECVQDMDHENMFWYRQDPGLGLRLIYFSYDVKMKEKGDIPEGYSVSREKKERFSLILESASTNQTSMYLCASRRGAGGSLWYFGPGTRLTVL.

The chain is built from TRBV5-1 and TRBJ1-5; tentatively, D is TRBD1 (6 bases). V lost 2 bases and J lost 0, with 9 bases in between. The CDR3 totals 15 residues. Germline CDR1 is SGHRS and CDR2 is YFSETQ. Here the CDR3 reads CASSFGGHSNQPQHF. Written as DNA, the CDR3 is TGCGCCAGCAGCTTTGGGGGGCATAGCAATCAGCCCCAGCATTTT.

This clonotype was seen only once. V usage is TRBV27 and J usage is TRBJ2-5; D not certain. The germline V gene encodes CDR1 MNHEY and CDR2 SMNVEV (reference sequence). V lost 3 bases and J lost 5, with 13 bases in between. This CDR3 is 14 amino acids long. The CDR3 bases are TGTGCCAGCAGTTTCCATGCGCAAAAGGAGACCCAGTACTTC. It is translated as CASSFHAQKETQYF.

This chain connects TRBV15 to TRBJ1-5, with no clear D. The germline V and J ends were trimmed by 3 bases and 4 bases, with 4 bases remaining between them. The germline V gene has CDR1 LNHNV and CDR2 YYDKDF (reference sequence). This CDR3 is 12 amino acids long. The CDR3 DNA sequence: TGTGCCACCAGCAGTGTGAATCAGCCCCAGCATTTT. This gives the protein CATSSVNQPQHF.

The chain employs TRBV3-1 and TRBJ1-1; D not resolved. Trimming took 5 bases from V and 4 from J, leaving 20 bases between them. The V gene's germline CDR1 is LGHDT and CDR2 YNNKEL (reference sequence). This CDR3 contains 16 residues. The CDR3 bases are TGTGCCAGCAGCTTCACGACGGGGAGAGGAGGCACTGAAGCTTTCTTT. Translated, it gives CASSFTTGRGGTEAFF.

This clonotype has just a few counts. The chain recombines TRBV20-1 with TRBJ2-3; D gene uncertain. The V and J ends lost 7 bases and 2 bases respectively, with 10 bases between them. The CDR3 contains 12 residues. Looked up from germline, CDR1 is DFQATT and CDR2 is SNEGSKA (reference sequence). CDR3 in amino acids: CSVGITTDTQYF. In nucleotides, the CDR3 is TGCAGTGTAGGGATTACCACAGATACGCAGTATTTT.

The chain joins TRBV27 to TRBJ1-1; D might be TRBD1 (5 bases). Trimming stripped 5 bases from V and 3 bases from J, with 25 bases between. Germline loops: CDR1 MNHEY, CDR2 SMNVEV (reference sequence). There are 18 residues in the CDR3. In nucleotides, the CDR3 is TGTGCCAGCAGTCCATTGACACATTACACTGGGACCCACACTGAAGCTTTCTTT. This encodes CASSPLTHYTGTHTEAFF.

This clonotype was picked up a small number of times. The chain uses TRBV20-1 and TRBJ1-2; D gene unclear. Trimming left V 1 base short and J 4 bases short, with 10 bases between. The length of the CDR3 is 13 residues. CDR1 is DFQATT, CDR2 SNEGSKA, per germline (reference sequence). The CDR3 DNA sequence: TGCAGTGCTAGAGTTCCCAGTCTCTATGGCTACACCTTC. Its protein is CSARVPSLYGYTF.

V is TRBV7-2 and J is TRBJ1-5, with D possibly TRBD1 on 6 matching bases. The germline V and J ends were trimmed by 3 bases and 0 bases, with 9 bases remaining between them. The CDR3 covers 15 residues. Looked up from germline, CDR1 is SGHTA and CDR2 is FQGNSA. The CDR3 nucleotides are TGTGCCAGCAGCTTTACAGGGATTAGCAATCAGCCCCAGCATTTT. This gives the protein CASSFTGISNQPQHF.

The gene calls are TRBV6-6 and TRBJ2-7; D may be TRBD1 or TRBD2 (5 bases each). In germline, CDR1 is MNHNY, CDR2 SVGAGI (reference sequence). The V and J ends lost 5 bases and 2 bases respectively, with 16 bases between them. The CDR3 contains 15 residues. In DNA, the CDR3 is TGTGCCAGCAGTCCTGGTGGGGGTGGGACCTACGAGCAGTACTTC. This translates into CASSPGGGGTYEQYF.

The rearrangement joins TRBV25-1 to TRBJ1-4, with 7 bases lining up with TRBD1. V trimming: 5 bases; J trimming: 7 bases; junction bases outside the gene matches: 10. Per germline, CDR1 MGHDK and CDR2 SYGVNS. This CDR3 region has 15 residues. The CDR3: CASSSSQGSGEKLFF. DNA for the CDR3: TGTGCCAGCAGTTCCTCACAGGGGTCTGGTGAAAAACTGTTTTTT.

This clonotype has just a few counts. The chain couples TRBV12-3 or TRBV12-4 to TRBJ1-4; D is uncertain. There are 12 residues in the CDR3. V lost 5 bases to trimming and J lost 4 bases, with 5 bases between them. CDR3: CASSGVNEKLFF. CDR3 nucleotide sequence: TGTGCCAGCAGTGGGGTTAATGAAAAACTGTTTTTT.

The chain couples TRBV5-1 to TRBJ1-2; D is possibly TRBD1 (6 bases). The V and J ends lost 2 bases and 4 bases respectively, with 12 bases between them. CDR3 size: 14 residues. CDR1 and CDR2 (germline): SGHRS, YFSETQ. The CDR3 nucleotides are TGCGCCAGCAGCTTACTGACAGGATTCTATGGCTACACCTTC. Translation: CASSLLTGFYGYTF.

The sample holds many counts of this clonotype. This sequence joins TRBV27 and TRBJ2-7; 12 positions match TRBD2. The germline gives CDR1 MNHEY, CDR2 SMNVEV (reference sequence). There are 17 residues in the CDR3. V lost 2 bases and J lost 4; bases outside the gene matches: 9. CDR3: CASSLVSSGRAPYEQYF. CDR3 bases: TGTGCCAGCAGTTTAGTCTCTAGCGGGAGGGCCCCGTACGAGCAGTACTTC.

This clonotype was seen a handful of times. The chain recombines TRBV20-1 with TRBJ1-6; 7 positions agree with TRBD1. The germline V gene has CDR1 DFQATT and CDR2 SNEGSKA (reference sequence). The CDR3 sequence is 15 residues long. Losses at the gene ends were 0 bases for V and 7 bases for J; bases not matched to a gene: 6. CDR3 amino acids: CSARDRRQGNSPLHF. The CDR3 region has the DNA TGCAGTGCTAGAGATAGGAGACAGGGAAATTCACCCCTCCACTTT.

This rearrangement joins TRBV4-3 to TRBJ2-7; TRBD2 might be the D (6 bases). This CDR3 has 15 amino acids. Germline assignment: CDR1 LGHNA and CDR2 YSLEER. Trimming cost V 1 base and J 7 bases, with 17 bases left between them. In DNA form, the CDR3 reads TGCGCCAGCAGCCAAGCGACCGGGACCGGGAGTGAGCAGTACTTC. As protein: CASSQATGTGSEQYF.

This clonotype was found a few times. The rearrangement uses TRBV4-3 and TRBJ2-2, with 8 bases fitting TRBD1. The CDR3 is 15 amino acids. Trimming removed 0 bases from V and 6 bases from J; junction bases left unmatched: 3. CDR1 is LGHNA, CDR2 YSLEER, per germline. The CDR3 region is CASSQDRGRPGELFF. CDR3 nucleotides: TGCGCCAGCAGCCAAGACAGGGGGCGCCCCGGGGAGCTGTTTTTT.

The chain recombines TRBV5-1 with TRBJ2-7; no reliable D call. This CDR3 has 14 amino acids. Germline lookup yields CDR1 SGHRS and CDR2 YFSETQ. The V gene lost 0 bases and the J gene lost 3 bases, with 10 bases spanning the gap. The CDR3 DNA reads TGCGCCAGCAGCTTGGTTGCCAGTGTCTACGAGCAGTACTTC. It yields the protein CASSLVASVYEQYF.

The chain employs TRBV6-1 and TRBJ2-1; D uncertain. The CDR3 covers 13 residues. Trimming took 4 bases from V and 8 from J, leaving 12 bases between them. Germline values: CDR1 MNHNS, CDR2 SASEGT. CDR3 DNA sequence: TGTGCCAGCAGTGTTGCCGGAGAAGATGAGCAGTTCTTC. As protein: CASSVAGEDEQFF.

This clonotype has just a few counts. CDR3 nucleotide sequence: TGTGCCAGCAGCTTTGTGAAGGGGGCGAGGGCCACAGATACGCAGTATTTT. Protein sequence: CASSFVKGARATDTQYF. The chain uses TRBV11-2 and TRBJ2-3, with 7 bases fitting TRBD1. V was pared by 3 bases and J by 2 bases, with 11 bases of the junction left unmatched. CDR3 length: 17 residues. Germline V lookup: CDR1 SGHAT, CDR2 FQNNGV.

This clonotype has just a few counts. The chain links TRBV7-8 to TRBJ1-5, with D uncertain. CDR1 is SGHVS and CDR2 is FQNEAQ in the germline V gene. V was trimmed by 1 base and J by 4 bases, leaving 5 bases between them. The CDR3 consists of 13 residues. CDR3 bases: TGTGCCAGCAGCTTAGAAAGGAATCAGCCCCAGCATTTT. It is translated as CASSLERNQPQHF.